This passage covers 5 T cell receptor beta chains from one sample sequenced in a study of shared clonotypes between healthy human individuals. Clones were sequenced by immunoSEQ multiplex PCR, and TCRdb holds only the in-frame ones, with some missing. The sample lists 550,000 to 800,000 clones, about 74% occurring once. The sequenced sample was memory CD4+ T cells sorted from blood. As for subset: CD45RA-negative fraction. The receptor source for this set is a woman in her 30s in good health.

The J gene is TRBJ1-5, the V gene TRBV28, with D tentatively TRBD1 (5 bases). V lost 6 bases and J lost 0, with 12 bases in between. CDR3 length equals 15 residues. Germline V gene lookup returns CDR1 MDHEN and CDR2 SYDVKM. CDR3 sequence reads: CASSPMDTSNQPQHF. The CDR3 DNA reads as TGTGCCAGCAGCCCCATGGACACTAGCAATCAGCCCCAGCATTTT.

The chain links TRBV19 to TRBJ2-7; maybe TRBD1 (5 bases). Trimming cost V 3 bases and J 3 bases, with 12 bases left between them. This CDR3 spans 14 amino acids. Germline lookup yields CDR1 LNHDA and CDR2 SQIVND (reference sequence). This CDR3 reads CASSIHSRDYEQYF. CDR3 DNA: TGTGCCAGTAGTATCCATAGCAGGGACTACGAGCAGTACTTC.

The CDR3 bases are TGCGCCAGCAGCTTGGCCCCGGATATGGGCACCGGGGAGCTGTTTTTT. It translates to CASSLAPDMGTGELFF. The gene calls are TRBV5-1 and TRBJ2-2; D uncertain. Germline V gene data show CDR1 as SGHRS and CDR2 as YFSETQ. Between the trimmed V and J ends, which lost 0 bases and 4 bases, there was a span of 13 bases. This CDR3 spans 16 amino acids.

CDR3 sequence (DNA): TGTGCCAGTAGTATCCAGGGCCACAGGGTCTTAAATCAGCCCCAGCATTTT. This encodes CASSIQGHRVLNQPQHF. The genes are TRBV19 and TRBJ1-5, with D possibly TRBD1 on 6 matching bases. Germline lookup yields CDR1 LNHDA and CDR2 SQIVND (reference sequence). This CDR3 is 17 amino acids long. The V and J ends lost 3 bases and 4 bases respectively, with 19 bases between them.

This clone showed up just a few times. The chain combines TRBV10-3 with TRBJ2-7; 12 bases are a match to TRBD2. Germline CDR1 is ENHRY and CDR2 is SYGVKD. V lost 3 bases to trimming and J lost 2 bases; unmatched junction nucleotides: 2. This CDR3 region has 15 residues. The chain's CDR3 is CAISDLAGGPYEQYF. The CDR3 nucleotides are TGTGCCATCAGTGATCTAGCGGGAGGGCCCTACGAGCAGTACTTC.